These 10 T cell receptor beta chains share one sample of origin, sequenced in a study of blood T cell repertoires in COVID-19. Produced via immunoSEQ multiplex PCR; TCRdb's table is partial and in-frame only. The sample has 20,000 to 25,000 clones, roughly 73% seen once. The sequenced sample consisted of peripheral blood. The receptors derive from a human donor in a cohort sampled during active or convalescent COVID-19.

The chain combines TRBV25-1 with TRBJ2-7; TRBD1 matches at 9 bases. The CDR3 has 15 amino acids. The V segment lost 2 bases and the J segment 2 bases; nucleotides outside the gene matches: 4. Germline-derived CDR1 and CDR2 are MGHDK and SYGVNS. This CDR3 reads CASSEHGTGPYEQYF. CDR3 bases: TGTGCCAGCAGTGAACACGGGACAGGGCCCTACGAGCAGTACTTC.

The rearrangement links TRBV6-2 or TRBV6-3 to TRBJ2-7; a weak D match, TRBD1 (6 bases). The CDR3 length is 13 residues. Trimming stripped 5 bases from V and 3 bases from J, with 11 bases between. Germline V gene lookup returns CDR1 MNHEY and CDR2 SVGEGT. The CDR3 region has the DNA TGTGCCAGCAGTCGTCGACAGGTCTACGAGCAGTACTTC. Translating it yields CASSRRQVYEQYF.

This clone has just a few counts. The gene calls are TRBV7-9 and TRBJ1-3, with a tentative D call TRBD1 (5 bases). The CDR3 sequence is 18 residues long. Between the trimmed V and J ends, which lost 3 bases and 3 bases, there was a span of 21 bases. Germline V gene lookup returns CDR1 SEHNR and CDR2 FQNEAQ (reference sequence). CDR3 DNA: TGTGCCAGCAGCTTGTACAGGACCTGGATGTTTGTTGGAAACACCATATATTTT. Its protein is CASSLYRTWMFVGNTIYF. The whole variable domain, filled in from reference TRBV7-9 and TRBJ1-3, reads DTGVSQNPRHKITKRGQNVTFRCDPISEHNRLYWYRQTLGQGPEFLTYFQNEAQLEKSRLLSDRFSAERPKGSFSTLEIQRTEQGDSAMYLCASSLYRTWMFVGNTIYFGEGSWLTVV.

This clone was picked up one time. This chain links TRBV10-1 with TRBJ2-2, with TRBD2 as a possible D gene (5 bases). Germline CDR1 is WNHNN and CDR2 is SYGVQD (reference sequence). The CDR3 consists of 16 residues. Trimming left V 6 bases short and J 3 bases short, with 17 bases between. CDR3 loop: CASRDWERVYTGELFF. Written as DNA, the CDR3 is TGCGCCAGCAGAGATTGGGAGAGGGTATACACCGGGGAGCTGTTTTTT.

V and J are TRBV6-5 and TRBJ1-2; D unresolved. Germline V gene data show CDR1 as MNHEY and CDR2 as SVGAGI. The CDR3 sequence is 12 residues long. Trimming removed 6 bases at V and 8 bases at J, with 13 bases between. The CDR3 bases are TGTGCCAGCAGCCCAAGGGAGGGAGGCTACACCTTC. It encodes CASSPREGGYTF.

The chain carries TRBV6-6 and TRBJ1-5; tentative D call: TRBD1 (6 bases). The CDR3 sequence is 16 residues long. Germline V gives CDR1 MNHNY, CDR2 SVGAGI (reference sequence). V lost 4 bases and J lost 7, with 20 bases in between. CDR3 loop: CASSFLQQGIGQPQHF. The CDR3 coding sequence is TGTGCCAGCAGTTTTCTTCAACAGGGTATTGGGCAGCCCCAGCATTTT.

The chain uses TRBV15 and TRBJ2-5; a possible D gene is TRBD1 (6 bases). The CDR3 has 16 amino acids. Trimming took off 1 base at V and 5 bases at J, with 17 bases between the two ends. The germline CDR1 and CDR2 sequences are LNHNV and YYDKDF (reference sequence). The DNA for the CDR3 is TGTGCCACCAGCAGAGGGGTCAACGGGCAGGGGGAGACCCAGTACTTC. This sequence encodes CATSRGVNGQGETQYF.

V and J are TRBV3-1 (or the pseudogene TRBV3-2) and TRBJ2-5, with 8 bases lining up with TRBD1. The V and J ends lost 2 bases and 4 bases, in that order; junction bases with no gene match: 6. The CDR3 sequence is 15 residues long. Germline V CDR1 and CDR2: LGHDT, YNNKEL (reference sequence). This chain's CDR3 is CASSQWTGTGETQYF. The CDR3, as DNA: TGTGCCAGCAGCCAATGGACAGGGACCGGAGAGACCCAGTACTTC.

The chain joins TRBV29-1 to TRBJ1-3; 9 positions match TRBD1. Unmatched junction bases numbered 2, after V lost 7 bases and J lost 7 bases. This CDR3 is built from 11 residues. The V gene's germline CDR1 is SQVTM and CDR2 ANQGSEA. CDR3 loop: CSGDRGNTIYF. As DNA, the CDR3 is TGCAGCGGCGACAGGGGGAACACCATATATTTT.

This clone was observed a few times. The chain is built from TRBV19 and TRBJ1-6, with D possibly being TRBD1 (6 bases). Trimming pared 4 bases from V and 0 bases from J, leaving 19 bases between. CDR1 and CDR2 from the germline V gene are LNHDA and SQIVND (reference sequence). The CDR3 has 19 residues. CDR3: CASSTRRDTKSSYNSPLHF. The CDR3 DNA reads TGTGCCAGTAGTACCCGCCGGGACACCAAGAGCTCCTATAATTCACCCCTCCACTTT.